The subject of this entry is one TCR beta chain. As yet, its antigen is unknown. Assay used: immunoSEQ multiplex PCR; TCRdb lists only in-frame clones, some missing. This table has about 480,000 clones, less than 85% appearing once. This CDR3 is built from 15 residues. V was pared by 2 bases and J by 7 bases, with 15 bases between. Germline CDR1 reads ENHRY; CDR2 reads SYGVKD. This entry belongs to a study of shared clonotypes between healthy human individuals. General observations from the study: Represented genetic and exposure-history diversity was restricted by having few donors.

Sequencing input: PBMCs. The receptor's source is a woman aged 40 to 50 in good health. Some clones in this sample may be carry-over from other donors' samples. The chain has TRBV10-3 and TRBJ1-5, with D uncertain. In DNA form, the CDR3 reads TGTGCCATCAGTGAGGCCCCATTGAACGGGCAGCCCCAGCATTTT. Protein product: CAISEAPLNGQPQHF.